The T cell receptor beta chain described here comes from a study of PD-1 blockade in classical Hodgkin lymphoma. The time point was: cycle 4 day 1 (C4D1), after less than seven weeks of nivolumab. Every patient had relapsed following autologous stem cell transplantation, and cohorts differed in brentuximab vedotin exposure. Trimming took 1 base from V and 4 from J, leaving 17 bases between them. The CDR3 is 16 amino acids. Germline CDR1 MNHEY, CDR2 SVGAGI. Profiled with immunoSEQ multiplex PCR; TCRdb holds only in-frame clones, not every one. The sample lists 57,000 or so clones; approximately 90% were seen once. For this clone: Its antigen remains unknown.

Study outcomes and limitations: Researchers reported that CD4+ TCR diversity, though not CD8+, rose significantly by C4D1. Relative to healthy donors, newly diagnosed patients reportedly had lower baseline TCR diversity, which was reported as lower still in relapsed/refractory patients. Similar baseline diversity was found in complete responders and newly diagnosed patients.

This TCR derives from a human donor with classical Hodgkin lymphoma. Sequenced here: peripheral blood mononuclear cells (PBMCs), sampled before the fourth cycle of nivolumab. This chain links TRBV6-5 with TRBJ2-7, with D perhaps TRBD1 or TRBD2 (5 bases each). CDR3 residues: CASSYFYGGGLYEQYF. The CDR3 DNA sequence: TGTGCCAGCAGTTACTTTTATGGTGGGGGTTTGTACGAGCAGTACTTC.